This section outlines one TCR beta chain sequence together with its context. Its specificity is not known. The record originates from a study of T cell responses to AZD1222 COVID-19 vaccine. CDR1 and CDR2 (germline): MNHNS, SASEGT. Trimming cost V 7 bases and J 6 bases; bases outside gene matches: 10. The CDR3 totals 14 residues. Findings of the study overall: Vaccine-associated CD4 TCRs ranged over spike, dominating at 160-218 and 743-854. No day 14 peak samples; only post-peak repertoires were characterized. The breadth and depth of Spike-specific TCRs increased once two AZD1222 doses had been given. Reports indicate that nearly half of spike-specific TCRs are directed at unmutated variant regions.

Assay used: immunoSEQ multiplex PCR; TCRdb lists only in-frame clones, some missing. Altogether some 150,000 clones are present, about 92% being singletons, with the ten largest covering less than 3.5%. The sample consisted of peripheral blood, taken 28 days after the second AZD1222 dose. The sequence came from an adult who received the AZD1222 COVID-19 vaccine. The chain combines TRBV6-1 with TRBJ2-7; 9 bases are shared with TRBD1. CDR3 bases: TGTGCCAGCATCTCCGGGACAGGGATTGGCGAGCAGTACTTC. It encodes CASISGTGIGEQYF.